The entry below gives a single T cell receptor (beta chain) sequence along with its context. Its target is not known. The entry originates in a study of CD4 T cells in relation to SARS-CoV-2 and coronaviruses. Study observations and caveats: Pre-pandemic and post-infection samples never came from the same donor.

The CDR3 has 15 amino acids. Trimming cost V 3 bases and J 0 bases, with 9 bases left between them. Germline-derived CDR1 and CDR2 are MNHEY and SVGEGT. Measured with immunoSEQ multiplex PCR; TCRdb has only the in-frame clones, and not every one. The sample includes fewer than 45,000 clones, about 80% of them seen just once. The chain couples TRBV6-2 or TRBV6-3 to TRBJ1-5; D might be TRBD1 (5 bases). Sequences were obtained from naive CD4+ T cells from PBMCs, cultured in vitro. Subset noted: naive CD4+ T cells isolated by negative enrichment. This receptor was taken from an adult with COVID-19. This chain's CDR3 is CASSYGAGSNQPQHF. The DNA for the CDR3 is TGTGCCAGCAGTTATGGGGCAGGTAGCAATCAGCCCCAGCATTTT.